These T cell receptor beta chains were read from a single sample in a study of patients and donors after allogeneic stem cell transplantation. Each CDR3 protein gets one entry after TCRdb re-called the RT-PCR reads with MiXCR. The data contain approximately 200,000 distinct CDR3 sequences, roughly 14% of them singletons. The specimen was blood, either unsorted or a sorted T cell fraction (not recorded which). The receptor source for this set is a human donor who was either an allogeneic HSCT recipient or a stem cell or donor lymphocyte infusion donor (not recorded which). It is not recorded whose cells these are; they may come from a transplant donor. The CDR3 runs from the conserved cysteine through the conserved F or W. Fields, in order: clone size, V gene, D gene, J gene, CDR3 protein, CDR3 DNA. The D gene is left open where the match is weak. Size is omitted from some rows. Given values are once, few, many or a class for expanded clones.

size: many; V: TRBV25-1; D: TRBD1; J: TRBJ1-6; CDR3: CASSEAGTAYNSPLHF; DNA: TGTGCCAGCAGTGAGGCCGGGACAGCCTATAATTCACCCCTCCACTTT
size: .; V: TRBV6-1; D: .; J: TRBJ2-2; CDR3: CASRQDLYTGELFF; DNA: TGTGCCAGCAGGCAGGACCTTTACACCGGGGAGCTGTTTTTT
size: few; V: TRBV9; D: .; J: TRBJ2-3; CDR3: CASSVAPGDTDTQYF; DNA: TGTGCCAGCAGCGTAGCTCCGGGGGACACAGATACGCAGTATTTT
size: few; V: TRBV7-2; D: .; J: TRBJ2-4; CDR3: CASSNTDIQYF; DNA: TGTGCCAGCAGTAATACAGACATTCAGTACTTC
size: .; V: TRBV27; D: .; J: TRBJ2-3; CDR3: CASSELRLSTDTQYF; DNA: TGTGCCAGCAGTGAATTGAGGCTGAGCACAGATACGCAGTATTTT
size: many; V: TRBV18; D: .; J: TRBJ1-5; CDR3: CASSPSGLRQPQHF; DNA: TGTGCCAGCTCACCTTCAGGGTTAAGGCAGCCCCAGCATTTT
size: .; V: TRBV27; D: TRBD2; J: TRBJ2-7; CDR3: CASSLTSGQYHF; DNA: TGTGCCAGCAGCCTCACTAGCGGACAATACCACTTC
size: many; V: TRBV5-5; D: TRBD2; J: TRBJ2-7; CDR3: CASSPRLAGEDEQYF; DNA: TGTGCCAGCAGCCCCCGACTAGCGGGAGAGGACGAGCAGTACTTC
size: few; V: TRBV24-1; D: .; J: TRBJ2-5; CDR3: CATSAPVSGAGETQYF; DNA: TGTGCCACCAGTGCCCCCGTGTCAGGGGCAGGGGAGACCCAGTACTTC
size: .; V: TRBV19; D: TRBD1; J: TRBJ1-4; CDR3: CASSTRDRGPATNEKLFF; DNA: TGTGCCAGTAGTACCCGGGACAGGGGGCCCGCAACTAATGAAAAACTGTTTTTT
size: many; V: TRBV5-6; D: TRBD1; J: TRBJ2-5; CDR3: CASIRQGQETQYF; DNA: TGTGCCAGCATTCGACAGGGCCAAGAGACCCAGTACTTC
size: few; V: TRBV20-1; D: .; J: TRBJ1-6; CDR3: CSAREGGGGGSPLHF; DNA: TGCAGTGCTAGAGAGGGTGGGGGAGGAGGTTCACCCCTCCACTTT
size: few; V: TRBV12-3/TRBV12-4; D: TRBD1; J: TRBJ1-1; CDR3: CASSPGQGAQNTEAFF; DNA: TGTGCCAGCAGTCCCGGACAGGGGGCACAGAACACTGAAGCTTTCTTT
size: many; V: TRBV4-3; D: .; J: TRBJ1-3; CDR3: CASSQDVGSSSGNTIYF; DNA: TGCGCCAGCAGCCAAGATGTAGGGTCAAGCTCTGGAAACACCATATATTTT
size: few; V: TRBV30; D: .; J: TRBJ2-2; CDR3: CAWIPVWGTGELFF; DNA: TGTGCCTGGATACCTGTTTGGGGGACCGGGGAGCTGTTTTTT
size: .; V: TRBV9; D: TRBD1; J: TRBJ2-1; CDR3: CASSVSQGAGNEQFF; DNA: TGTGCCAGCAGCGTAAGTCAGGGGGCAGGGAATGAGCAGTTCTTC